The T cell receptor (beta chain) under discussion was sequenced for a study of blood T cell repertoires in COVID-19. Study background: COVID-19 samples from acute and convalescent phases originated in the United States, Italy and Spain. In each case, the material was cDNA or gDNA derived from T cells, B-cell-depleted T cells, or PBMCs.

Assay: immunoSEQ multiplex PCR; the TCRdb copy retains only in-frame clones and omits some. This repertoire shows 60,000 to 80,000 clones, about 82% found once; its top ten account for 20% to 25%. Sequences were obtained from peripheral blood. The source is a man in his fifties or sixties with acute or convalescent COVID-19.

DNA for the CDR3: TGTGCCAGCAGCTTGCAAGCGGGACGGTCCTACAATGAGCAGTTCTTC. Amino acids: CASSLQAGRSYNEQFF. The V gene is TRBV5-6, the J gene TRBJ2-1; 7 bases fit TRBD2. The CDR3 is made up of 16 amino acids. The V and J ends lost 1 base and 1 base, in that order; junction bases with no gene match: 5. Germline CDR1 SGHDT, CDR2 YYEEEE.